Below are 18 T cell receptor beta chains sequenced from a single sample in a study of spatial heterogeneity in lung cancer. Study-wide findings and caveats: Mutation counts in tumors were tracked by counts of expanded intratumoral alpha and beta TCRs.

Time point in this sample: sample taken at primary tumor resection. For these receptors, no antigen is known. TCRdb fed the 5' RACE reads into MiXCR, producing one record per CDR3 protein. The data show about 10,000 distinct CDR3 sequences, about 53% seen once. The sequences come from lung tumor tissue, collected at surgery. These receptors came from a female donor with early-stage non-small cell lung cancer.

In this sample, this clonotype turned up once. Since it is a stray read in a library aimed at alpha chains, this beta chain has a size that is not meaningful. The CDR3 loop is CASSPTGGNQPQHF. CDR3 bases: TGTGCCAGCAGTCCGACAGGGGGAAATCAGCCCCAGCATTTT. The chain carries TRBV12-3 or TRBV12-4 and TRBJ1-5; 9 bases fit TRBD1. The CDR3 loop spans 14 amino acids. With 5 bases clipped from V and 4 bases from J, the junction kept 3 bases outside the gene matches.

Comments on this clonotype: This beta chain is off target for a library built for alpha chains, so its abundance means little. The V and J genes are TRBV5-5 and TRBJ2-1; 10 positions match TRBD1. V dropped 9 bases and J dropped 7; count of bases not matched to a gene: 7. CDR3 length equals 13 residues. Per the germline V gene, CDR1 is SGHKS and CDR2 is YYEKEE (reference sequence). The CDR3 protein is CATRQGARNEQFF. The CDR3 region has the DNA TGTGCCACCCGACAGGGGGCGAGGAATGAGCAGTTCTTC.

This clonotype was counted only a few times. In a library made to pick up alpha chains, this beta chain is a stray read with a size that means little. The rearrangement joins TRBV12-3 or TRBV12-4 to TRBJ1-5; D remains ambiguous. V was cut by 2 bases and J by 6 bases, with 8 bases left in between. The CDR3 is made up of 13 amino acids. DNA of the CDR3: TGTGCCAGCAGTTTAACGGTAGTTCAGCCCCAGCATTTT. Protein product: CASSLTVVQPQHF.

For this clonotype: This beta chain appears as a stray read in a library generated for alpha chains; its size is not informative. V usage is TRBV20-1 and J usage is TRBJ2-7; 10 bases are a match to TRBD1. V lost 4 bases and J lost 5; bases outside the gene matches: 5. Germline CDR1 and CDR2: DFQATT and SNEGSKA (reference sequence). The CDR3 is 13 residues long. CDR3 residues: CSAKRDRGHEQYF. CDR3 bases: TGCAGTGCTAAAAGGGACAGGGGCCACGAGCAGTACTTC.

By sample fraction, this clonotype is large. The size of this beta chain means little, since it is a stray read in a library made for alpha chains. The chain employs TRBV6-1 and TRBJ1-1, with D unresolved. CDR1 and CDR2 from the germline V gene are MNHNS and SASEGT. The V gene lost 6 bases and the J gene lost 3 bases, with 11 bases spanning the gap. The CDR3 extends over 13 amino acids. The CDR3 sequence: CASRLAPDTEAFF. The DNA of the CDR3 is TGTGCCAGCAGACTGGCGCCGGACACTGAAGCTTTCTTT.

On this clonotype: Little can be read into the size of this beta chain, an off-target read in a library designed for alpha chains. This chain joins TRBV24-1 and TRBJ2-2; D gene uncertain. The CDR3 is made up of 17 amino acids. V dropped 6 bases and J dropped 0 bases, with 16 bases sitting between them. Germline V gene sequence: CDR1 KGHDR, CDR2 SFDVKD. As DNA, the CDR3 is TGTGCCACCAGTCCACGACCGATCCCCCCGAACACCGGGGAGCTGTTTTTT. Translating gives CATSPRPIPPNTGELFF.

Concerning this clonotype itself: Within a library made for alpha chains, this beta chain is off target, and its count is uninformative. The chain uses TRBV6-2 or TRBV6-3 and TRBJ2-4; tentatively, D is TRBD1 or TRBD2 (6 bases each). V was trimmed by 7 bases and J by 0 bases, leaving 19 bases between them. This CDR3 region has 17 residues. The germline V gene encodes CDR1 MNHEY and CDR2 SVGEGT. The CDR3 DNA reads TGTGCCAGCACCCTAGGGGGGTTAGGGCCAGCCAAAAACATTCAGTACTTC. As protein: CASTLGGLGPAKNIQYF.

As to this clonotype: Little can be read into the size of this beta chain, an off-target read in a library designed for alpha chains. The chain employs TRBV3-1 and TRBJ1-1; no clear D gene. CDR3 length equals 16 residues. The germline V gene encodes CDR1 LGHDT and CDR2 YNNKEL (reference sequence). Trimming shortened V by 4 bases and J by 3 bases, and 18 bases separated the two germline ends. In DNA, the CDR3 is TGTGCCAGCAGCCTCGCCCTGACACTAGAGGACACTGAAGCTTTCTTT. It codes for CASSLALTLEDTEAFF.

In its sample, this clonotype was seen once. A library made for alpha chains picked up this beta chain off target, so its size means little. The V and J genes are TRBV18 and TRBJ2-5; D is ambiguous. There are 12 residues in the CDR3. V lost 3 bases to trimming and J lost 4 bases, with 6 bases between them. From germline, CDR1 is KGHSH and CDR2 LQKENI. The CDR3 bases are TGTGCCAGCTCACCTTCAGTAGAGACCCAGTACTTC. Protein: CASSPSVETQYF.

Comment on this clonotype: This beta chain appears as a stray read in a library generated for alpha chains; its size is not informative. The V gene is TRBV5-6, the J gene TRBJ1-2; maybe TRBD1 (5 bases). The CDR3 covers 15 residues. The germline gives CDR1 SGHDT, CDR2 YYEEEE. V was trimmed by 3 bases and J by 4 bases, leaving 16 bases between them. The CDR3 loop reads CASSSGHRTFYGYTF. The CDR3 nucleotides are TGTGCCAGCAGCTCAGGACACCGCACCTTCTATGGCTACACCTTC.

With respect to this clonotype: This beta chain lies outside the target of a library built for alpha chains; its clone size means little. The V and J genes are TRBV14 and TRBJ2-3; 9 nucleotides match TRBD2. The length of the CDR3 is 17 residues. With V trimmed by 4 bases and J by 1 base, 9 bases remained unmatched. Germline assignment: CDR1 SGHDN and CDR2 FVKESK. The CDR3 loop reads CASSLPRRGGGTDTQYF. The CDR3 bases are TGTGCCAGCAGCCTCCCTCGGCGGGGGGGCGGCACAGATACGCAGTATTTT.

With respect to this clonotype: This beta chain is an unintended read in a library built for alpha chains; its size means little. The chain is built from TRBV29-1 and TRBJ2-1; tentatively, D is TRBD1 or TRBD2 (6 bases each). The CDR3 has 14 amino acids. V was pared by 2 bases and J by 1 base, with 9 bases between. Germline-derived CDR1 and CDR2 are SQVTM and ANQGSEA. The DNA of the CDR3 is TGCAGCGTTGAATGGGGGGCTTCCTACAATGAGCAGTTCTTC. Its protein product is CSVEWGASYNEQFF.

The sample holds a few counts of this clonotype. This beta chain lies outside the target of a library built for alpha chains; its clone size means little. CDR3 loop: CAWRPGMEGYTF. CDR3 DNA sequence: TGTGCCTGGAGGCCAGGGATGGAGGGCTACACCTTC. This chain joins TRBV30 and TRBJ1-2; D is perhaps TRBD1 (5 bases). In germline, CDR1 is GTSNPN, CDR2 SVGIG (reference sequence). The CDR3 contains 12 residues. The V gene lost 3 bases and the J gene lost 8 bases, with 13 bases spanning the gap.

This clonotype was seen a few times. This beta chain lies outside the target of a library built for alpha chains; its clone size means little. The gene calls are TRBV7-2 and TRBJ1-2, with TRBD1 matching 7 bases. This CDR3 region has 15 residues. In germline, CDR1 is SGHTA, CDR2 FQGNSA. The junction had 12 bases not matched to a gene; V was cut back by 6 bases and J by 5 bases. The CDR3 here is CASRTDRRSLYGYTF. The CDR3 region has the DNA TGTGCCAGCAGAACGGACAGGCGGTCCTTATATGGCTACACCTTC.

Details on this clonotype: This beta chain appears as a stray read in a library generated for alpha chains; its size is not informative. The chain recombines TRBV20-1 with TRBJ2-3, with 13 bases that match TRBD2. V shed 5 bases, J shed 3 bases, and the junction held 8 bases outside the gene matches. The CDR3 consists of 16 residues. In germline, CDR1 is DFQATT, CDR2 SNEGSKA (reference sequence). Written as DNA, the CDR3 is TGCAGTGCTGAGGCCACTAGCGGGGGGGCTACAGATACGCAGTATTTT. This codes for CSAEATSGGATDTQYF.

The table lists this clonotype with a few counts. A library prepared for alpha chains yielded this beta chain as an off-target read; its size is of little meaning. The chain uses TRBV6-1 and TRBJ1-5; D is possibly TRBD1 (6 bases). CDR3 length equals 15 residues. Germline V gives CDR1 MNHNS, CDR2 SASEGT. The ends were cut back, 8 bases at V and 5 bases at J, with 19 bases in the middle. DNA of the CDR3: TGTGCCAGCTTGAGAACCGGGACACCCTATCAGCCCCAGCATTTT. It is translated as CASLRTGTPYQPQHF.

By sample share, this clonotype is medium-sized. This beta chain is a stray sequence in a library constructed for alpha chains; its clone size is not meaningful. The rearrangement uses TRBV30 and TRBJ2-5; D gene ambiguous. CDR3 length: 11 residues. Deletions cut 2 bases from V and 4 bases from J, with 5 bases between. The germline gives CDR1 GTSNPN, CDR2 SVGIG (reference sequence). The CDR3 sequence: CAWSTGETQYF. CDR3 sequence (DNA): TGTGCCTGGAGTACGGGAGAGACCCAGTACTTC.

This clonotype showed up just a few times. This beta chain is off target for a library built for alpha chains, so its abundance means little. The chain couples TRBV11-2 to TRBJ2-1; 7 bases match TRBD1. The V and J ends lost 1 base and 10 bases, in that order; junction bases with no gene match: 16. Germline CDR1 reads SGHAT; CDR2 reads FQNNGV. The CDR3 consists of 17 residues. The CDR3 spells CASSLGSSRGPVREQFF. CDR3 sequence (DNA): TGTGCCAGCAGCTTAGGGAGCTCTAGGGGGCCTGTAAGAGAGCAGTTCTTC.